The T cell receptor (beta chain) described here comes from a study of blood T cell repertoires in COVID-19. Study at large: Acute-phase and convalescent COVID-19 samples originated in the United States, Italy and Spain.

Trimming cost V 5 bases and J 3 bases; bases outside gene matches: 4. The CDR3 has 14 residues. Germline lookup yields CDR1 SNHLY and CDR2 FYNNEI. This clone was counted only a few times. Which cohort a participant joined came from the clinical history participants gave. Symptom resolution, clearance, or two negative PCRs marked donors in Cohort 3 as recovered. Original data processing: Using reference gene primer amplification, nucleated cell counts were estimated. Clones were read by immunoSEQ multiplex PCR, and TCRdb kept only the in-frame ones, dropping some. That table supplies the V and J calls and clone size; D and trimming were determined from the DNA. The sample has about 480,000 clones; roughly 90% are singletons.

Sequencing was performed on PBMCs or T cells enriched from blood (not recorded which). The TCR originated in a woman between 35 and 50 years old who had recovered from COVID-19. The V call is TRBV2, the J call TRBJ1-1, with 9 bases identical to TRBD1. CDR3 sequence: CASSKQGADTEAFF. The CDR3 coding sequence is TGTGCCAGCAGTAAACAGGGGGCTGACACTGAAGCTTTCTTT.